Listed below are T cell receptor beta chains from one sample, sequenced in a study of T cell repertoires in cytomegalovirus infection. TCRdb recomputed calls from the reads with MiXCR, one row per CDR3 protein. The profile shows roughly 990,000 distinct CDR3 sequences, less than 40% of them singletons. Antigens of these TCRs are unknown. This material consisted of cultured CD8+ T cells from PBMCs, taken from culture after CMV antigen stimulation. These receptors were taken from a human donor in good health (CMV status not recorded). Some clones in this sample may be carry-over from other donors' samples. Both conserved end residues are part of each CDR3. A D gene is named only where the DNA matches it firmly. Clone size is not always given. Where it is, it says once, few, many or a class for expanded clones.

d_call: .
clone_size: .
v_call: TRBV27
j_call: TRBJ1-5
cdr3_aa: CASSWQGSNQPQHF
cdr3_nt: TGTGCCAGCAGTTGGCAGGGTAGCAATCAGCCCCAGCATTTT

d_call: TRBD1
clone_size: few
v_call: TRBV7-7
j_call: TRBJ2-1
cdr3_aa: CASSDPDRDSDEQFF
cdr3_nt: TGTGCTAGCAGCGACCCGGACAGGGACTCTGATGAGCAGTTCTTC

d_call: .
clone_size: .
v_call: TRBV25-1
j_call: TRBJ2-3
cdr3_aa: CASSLRTALTDTQYF
cdr3_nt: TGTGCCAGCAGTCTAAGGACAGCCCTCACAGATACGCAGTATTTT

d_call: .
clone_size: .
v_call: TRBV10-3
j_call: TRBJ2-1
cdr3_aa: CAISIRTPPYNEQFF
cdr3_nt: TGTGCCATCAGTATTCGAACTCCCCCCTACAATGAGCAGTTCTTC

d_call: TRBD2
clone_size: few
v_call: TRBV6-1
j_call: TRBJ2-3
cdr3_aa: CASTGTSGGPTQYF
cdr3_nt: TGTGCCAGCACCGGGACTAGCGGGGGCCCAACGCAGTATTTT

d_call: TRBD2
clone_size: .
v_call: TRBV4-2
j_call: TRBJ2-5
cdr3_aa: CASSQESGTSGDLQTQYF
cdr3_nt: TGTGCCAGCAGCCAAGAGTCGGGGACTAGCGGGGACCTGCAGACCCAGTACTTC

d_call: TRBD1
clone_size: many
v_call: TRBV7-8
j_call: TRBJ1-5
cdr3_aa: CASSGLYGTGQNQPQHF
cdr3_nt: TGTGCCAGCAGCGGACTATACGGGACAGGGCAAAATCAGCCCCAGCATTTT

d_call: TRBD2
clone_size: .
v_call: TRBV10-3
j_call: TRBJ2-5
cdr3_aa: CAISESGIAGVTQETQYF
cdr3_nt: TGTGCCATCAGTGAGTCCGGGATAGCGGGGGTCACCCAAGAGACCCAGTACTTC

d_call: .
clone_size: many
v_call: TRBV7-8
j_call: TRBJ2-2
cdr3_aa: CASSLGPTGELFF
cdr3_nt: TGTGCCAGCAGCTTAGGTCCGACCGGGGAGCTGTTTTTT

d_call: TRBD2
clone_size: many
v_call: TRBV6-5
j_call: TRBJ2-3
cdr3_aa: CASSHQTSGGYTDTQYF
cdr3_nt: TGTGCCAGCAGCCACCAAACTAGCGGGGGTTACACAGATACGCAGTATTTT

d_call: .
clone_size: few
v_call: TRBV6-2/TRBV6-3
j_call: TRBJ1-1
cdr3_aa: CASSYSRLEAFF
cdr3_nt: TGTGCCAGCAGTTACTCAAGACTTGAAGCTTTCTTT

d_call: TRBD1
clone_size: few
v_call: TRBV27
j_call: TRBJ1-5
cdr3_aa: CASSPGTEDQPQHF
cdr3_nt: TGTGCCAGCAGTCCGGGGACAGAGGATCAGCCCCAGCATTTT

d_call: .
clone_size: few
v_call: TRBV29-1
j_call: TRBJ2-7
cdr3_aa: CSVRTGDRIDEQYF
cdr3_nt: TGCAGCGTTCGAACGGGGGATCGAATCGACGAGCAGTACTTC

d_call: .
clone_size: many
v_call: TRBV7-2
j_call: TRBJ2-5
cdr3_aa: CASSSGLLQETQYF
cdr3_nt: TGTGCCAGCAGTTCCGGACTGTTGCAAGAGACCCAGTACTTC

d_call: .
clone_size: once
v_call: TRBV5-1
j_call: TRBJ2-1
cdr3_aa: CASSLPSGYNEQFF
cdr3_nt: TGCGCCAGCAGCTTGCCCTCAGGCTACAATGAGCAGTTCTTC

d_call: .
clone_size: .
v_call: TRBV5-1
j_call: TRBJ2-1
cdr3_aa: CASSPTPKEQFF
cdr3_nt: TGCGCCAGCAGCCCAACCCCGAAGGAGCAGTTCTTC

d_call: TRBD1
clone_size: few
v_call: TRBV7-9
j_call: TRBJ2-7
cdr3_aa: CASSQQGQYEQYF
cdr3_nt: TGTGCCAGCAGCCAACAGGGGCAGTACGAGCAGTACTTC

d_call: TRBD1
clone_size: .
v_call: TRBV10-3
j_call: TRBJ1-3
cdr3_aa: CAISDYRGLQSGNTIYF
cdr3_nt: TGTGCCATCAGTGACTACAGGGGACTTCAATCTGGAAACACCATATATTTT

d_call: TRBD2
clone_size: few
v_call: TRBV6-5
j_call: TRBJ2-3
cdr3_aa: CASSSESYPSGGGDTQYF
cdr3_nt: TGTGCCAGCAGTTCGGAGAGCTATCCTAGCGGGGGCGGGGATACGCAGTATTTT

d_call: .
clone_size: .
v_call: TRBV28
j_call: TRBJ2-1
cdr3_aa: CASSLFQGSNNEQFF
cdr3_nt: TGTGCCAGCAGTTTATTCCAGGGATCGAACAATGAGCAGTTCTTC

d_call: .
clone_size: .
v_call: TRBV10-3
j_call: TRBJ2-1
cdr3_aa: CAISESGGLYIPFF
cdr3_nt: TGTGCCATCAGTGAGTCGGGGGGCCTCTATATCCCGTTCTTC

d_call: .
clone_size: .
v_call: TRBV6-1
j_call: TRBJ1-5
cdr3_aa: CASRPTGTSNQPQHF
cdr3_nt: TGTGCCAGCAGACCGACAGGCACTAGCAATCAGCCCCAGCATTTT

d_call: .
clone_size: few
v_call: TRBV5-4
j_call: TRBJ1-1
cdr3_aa: CAVAPPQGRVTEAFF
cdr3_nt: TGTGCCGTAGCTCCACCCCAGGGGCGAGTCACTGAAGCTTTCTTT

d_call: .
clone_size: .
v_call: TRBV27
j_call: TRBJ1-5
cdr3_aa: CASSLGMHNQPQHF
cdr3_nt: TGTGCCAGCAGCTTAGGAATGCACAATCAGCCCCAGCATTTT

d_call: .
clone_size: .
v_call: TRBV27
j_call: TRBJ1-1
cdr3_aa: CASSARGRRLYTEAFF
cdr3_nt: TGTGCCAGCAGTGCTAGGGGTCGGCGGCTTTACACTGAAGCTTTCTTT

d_call: .
clone_size: few
v_call: TRBV6-1
j_call: TRBJ2-5
cdr3_aa: CASSGGGAWIETQYF
cdr3_nt: TGTGCCAGCAGTGGGGGGGGGGCGTGGATAGAGACCCAGTACTTC

d_call: TRBD1
clone_size: few
v_call: TRBV7-6
j_call: TRBJ1-6
cdr3_aa: CASSSKGANSPLHF
cdr3_nt: TGTGCCAGCAGCTCCAAGGGGGCAAATTCACCCCTCCACTTT

d_call: .
clone_size: .
v_call: TRBV6-8
j_call: TRBJ2-2
cdr3_aa: CASGTWPETGELFF
cdr3_nt: TGTGCCAGCGGCACCTGGCCGGAAACCGGGGAGCTGTTTTTT

d_call: .
clone_size: few
v_call: TRBV27
j_call: TRBJ1-2
cdr3_aa: CASSGLWDGDGYTF
cdr3_nt: TGTGCCAGCAGTGGTCTATGGGACGGTGATGGCTACACCTTC

d_call: .
clone_size: .
v_call: TRBV23-1
j_call: TRBJ2-3
cdr3_aa: CASSPLTPGSPDTQYF
cdr3_nt: TGCGCCAGCAGTCCCCTTACTCCGGGTTCCCCAGATACGCAGTATTTT

d_call: .
clone_size: .
v_call: TRBV19
j_call: TRBJ2-1
cdr3_aa: CASSSQGGGTYNEQFF
cdr3_nt: TGTGCCAGTAGTTCTCAAGGGGGGGGGACCTACAATGAGCAGTTCTTC